The clone carrying this TCR beta chain appeared a few times. Time point specified: pre-sensitization, week 0. Described treatment: therapeutic diphenylcyclopropenone sensitization with weekly scalp DPC. These data originate in a study of human T cells and chemical hapten exposure. In TCRdb, the RACE reads were re-called with MiXCR into one record per CDR3 protein. Of fewer than 350,000 distinct CDR3 sequences in the sample, roughly 7.7% are singletons; the top ten hold less than 1.5%. The specimen was whole blood, collected in connection with sensitization to the hapten diphenylcyclopropenone (DPC). The receptor was derived from a man aged 18 to 35 with alopecia areata. Some clones in this sample may be carry-over from other donors' samples.

CDR3 region: CASSLSLFGYYGYTF. CDR3 coding DNA: TGTGCCAGCAGTTTATCTCTTTTTGGATACTATGGCTACACCTTC. The chain is built from TRBV27 and TRBJ1-2; D call uncertain. The V end lost 0 bases, the J end lost 3 bases, and 11 bases lay between the germline ends. The germline CDR1 and CDR2 sequences are MNHEY and SMNVEV (reference sequence). The CDR3 length is 15 residues.